One sample yielded the 24 T cell receptor beta chains listed below, sequenced in a study of identical twins. TCRdb processed the 5' RACE reads anew with MiXCR; each CDR3 protein has one entry. Among more than 600,000 distinct CDR3 sequences listed, roughly 18% were seen once. These data are also associated with another study on T cells expressing NK-cell markers.

The sequencing sample was made of PBMCs. The source is a woman aged 18-35 years in good health.

This clonotype has more than one count but fewer than ten. V and J are TRBV11-3 and TRBJ2-3; possible D gene TRBD2, 6 bases. V was pared by 0 bases and J by 8 bases, with 15 bases between. CDR3 length equals 15 residues. CDR1 and CDR2 from the germline V gene are SGHNT and YENEEA. CDR3 DNA: TGTGCCAGCAGCTTAGACCCCCCTCCGGAGGGTACGCAGTATTTT. Residues: CASSLDPPPEGTQYF.

The chain links TRBV4-1 to TRBJ2-7; D not resolved. Germline V lookup: CDR1 MGHRA, CDR2 YSYEKL. This CDR3 is 13 amino acids long. Trimming cost V 4 bases and J 4 bases, with 11 bases left between them. The CDR3 bases are TGCGCCAGCAGCCCCACCCTGGGTTACGAGCAGTACTTC. This sequence encodes CASSPTLGYEQYF.

The sample holds a few counts of this clonotype. This rearrangement joins TRBV20-1 to TRBJ2-7, with 11 nucleotides matching TRBD2. V was pared by 3 bases and J by 7 bases, with 11 bases of the junction left unmatched. In germline, CDR1 is DFQATT, CDR2 SNEGSKA (reference sequence). The CDR3 consists of 15 residues. CDR3 sequence (DNA): TGCAGTGCTAGGGCTCCGGGACTAGCGGCCTCTGAGCAGTACTTC. This sequence encodes CSARAPGLAASEQYF.

In its sample, this clonotype was seen a few times. V and J are TRBV6-2 or TRBV6-3 and TRBJ2-6; D is ambiguous. The CDR3 length is 14 residues. Germline values: CDR1 MNHEY, CDR2 SVGEGT. V lost 3 bases and J lost 2, with 5 bases in between. CDR3 coding DNA: TGTGCCAGCAGTTATTTACCTGGGGCCAACGTCCTGACTTTC. It is translated as CASSYLPGANVLTF.

This chain joins TRBV6-6 and TRBJ1-5, with D possibly being TRBD1 (5 bases). Germline values: CDR1 MNHNY, CDR2 SVGAGI (reference sequence). This CDR3 has 13 amino acids. The V and J ends lost 5 bases and 11 bases respectively, with 16 bases between them. CDR3 in DNA: TGTGCCAGCAGTCCGGACGGGGGAGGGTCCCAGCATTTT. Its translation is CASSPDGGGSQHF.

The chain is built from TRBV12-3 or TRBV12-4 and TRBJ1-2; TRBD1 matches 9 bases. The CDR3 contains 15 residues. V lost 6 bases and J lost 1; bases outside the gene matches: 6. The CDR3 DNA is TGTGCCAGCAGCCGGGGACAGGGTTATAACTATGGCTACACCTTC. This codes for CASSRGQGYNYGYTF.

The V call is TRBV20-1, the J call TRBJ2-7; 9 positions match TRBD1. The germline V gene encodes CDR1 DFQATT and CDR2 SNEGSKA (reference sequence). J gave up 7 bases and V 1 base, and 11 bases lay outside the gene matches. The CDR3 length is 15 residues. CDR3 nucleotide sequence: TGCAGTGCTAGAGGAGTGGGGACAGGGCGATGGGAGCAGTACTTC. Translating it yields CSARGVGTGRWEQYF.

The V and J genes are TRBV20-1 and TRBJ2-1, with 11 bases matching TRBD2. The germline V gene has CDR1 DFQATT and CDR2 SNEGSKA (reference sequence). This CDR3 is built from 12 residues. DNA for the CDR3: TGCAAGGTAGCGGGAGGGTCGGGTGAGCAGTTCTTC. The encoded protein is CKVAGGSGEQFF.

CDR3 protein: CASSLRAGDWAIQYF. DNA of the CDR3: TGTGCCAGCAGTTTAAGGGCGGGGGATTGGGCCATTCAGTACTTC. The chain has TRBV12-3 or TRBV12-4 and TRBJ2-4; TRBD2 agrees at 7 bases. This CDR3 comprises 15 residues. V gave up 2 bases and J gave up 9 bases; unmatched junction bases: 10.

The rearrangement links TRBV15 to TRBJ1-2; D is unclear. CDR3 length equals 14 residues. Germline-derived CDR1 and CDR2 are LNHNV and YYDKDF (reference sequence). Trimming shortened V by 0 bases and J by 8 bases, and 13 bases separated the two germline ends. The CDR3 nucleotides read TGTGCCACCAGCAGAGATCTCTTAGATCTGGGCTACACCTTC. As protein: CATSRDLLDLGYTF. Using reference TRBV15 and TRBJ1-2 for the parts outside the CDR3, the full variable domain is DAMVIQNPRYQVTQFGKPVTLSCSQTLNHNVMYWYQQKSSQAPKLLFHYYDKDFNNEADTPDNFQSRRPNTSFCFLDIRSPGLGDTAMYLCATSRDLLDLGYTFGSGTRLTVV.

The DNA of the CDR3 is TGTGCCAGCAGTGAAGGGCCGGCCAGGGAGACCCAGTACTTC. Translating it yields CASSEGPARETQYF. The V gene is TRBV12-3 or TRBV12-4, the J gene TRBJ2-5, with unresolved D. V gave up 5 bases and J gave up 5 bases, with 15 bases separating them. The CDR3 length is 14 residues.

The chain joins TRBV5-1 to TRBJ1-6; D is possibly TRBD1 (5 bases). CDR1 SGHRS and CDR2 YFSETQ come from the germline V gene. Trimming pared 4 bases from V and 6 bases from J, leaving 17 bases between. The CDR3 totals 16 residues. The CDR3 loop reads CASSRLRQSTNSPLHF. CDR3 coding DNA: TGCGCCAGCAGCCGTCTCAGACAGTCCACTAATTCACCCCTCCACTTT.

CDR3 residues: CAWSVPGGGQPQHF. For the CDR3, the DNA is TGTGCCTGGAGTGTTCCGGGGGGCGGTCAGCCCCAGCATTTT. V usage is TRBV30 and J usage is TRBJ1-5, with D perhaps matching TRBD1 (6 bases). The CDR3 is 14 amino acids. The germline CDR1 and CDR2 sequences are GTSNPN and SVGIG (reference sequence). V was trimmed by 0 bases and J by 6 bases, leaving 12 bases between them.

This chain joins TRBV3-1 and TRBJ2-3; D not resolved. The CDR3 sequence is 15 residues long. Per germline, CDR1 LGHDT and CDR2 YNNKEL (reference sequence). Trimming cost V 0 bases and J 2 bases, with 9 bases left between them. CDR3 residues: CASSQDLENTDTQYF. The CDR3 region has the DNA TGTGCCAGCAGCCAAGATTTAGAGAACACAGATACGCAGTATTTT.

The table lists this clonotype with a few counts. The chain couples TRBV20-1 to TRBJ1-1, with 7 bases matching TRBD1. This CDR3 is 12 amino acids long. Germline trimming cut 5 bases from V and 5 bases from J; bases unmatched to any gene: 5. CDR1 DFQATT and CDR2 SNEGSKA come from the germline V gene (reference sequence). This chain's CDR3 is CSAPDRKTEAFF. CDR3 coding DNA: TGCAGTGCTCCGGACAGGAAAACTGAAGCTTTCTTT.

The table lists this clonotype with a few counts. The gene calls are TRBV6-1 and TRBJ1-1, with D hard to call. CDR1 is MNHNS and CDR2 is SASEGT in the germline V gene. V was trimmed by 6 bases and J by 1 base, leaving 9 bases between them. The CDR3 totals 13 residues. The CDR3 DNA reads TGTGCCAGCAGGTCGGCTCGGAACACTGAAGCTTTCTTT. Protein: CASRSARNTEAFF.

This clonotype has more than one count but fewer than ten. The chain has TRBV30 and TRBJ2-7, with 14 positions matching TRBD2. V dropped 2 bases and J dropped 2; count of bases not matched to a gene: 8. The CDR3 spans 17 residues. CDR1 is GTSNPN, CDR2 SVGIG, per germline (reference sequence). In DNA form, the CDR3 reads TGTGCCTGGAGTAGAGGGACTAGCGGGAGTAGCCCCTACGAGCAGTACTTC. Protein: CAWSRGTSGSSPYEQYF.

This clonotype has just a few counts. The chain links TRBV20-1 to TRBJ2-3; a possible D gene is TRBD2 (7 bases). CDR1 and CDR2 from the germline V gene are DFQATT and SNEGSKA (reference sequence). The CDR3 has 15 residues. V lost 6 bases and J 2 bases, leaving 18 bases between the germline ends. The CDR3 here is CSAPSAGADTDTQYF. CDR3 nucleotide sequence: TGCAGTGCCCCCTCGGCGGGGGCTGACACAGATACGCAGTATTTT.

V is TRBV6-5 and J is TRBJ1-1; D call uncertain. This CDR3 is built from 12 residues. V gave up 8 bases and J gave up 8 bases, with 15 bases separating them. Germline V gene lookup returns CDR1 MNHEY and CDR2 SVGAGI. The CDR3: CASGVGLSEAFF. Written as DNA, the CDR3 is TGTGCCAGCGGAGTGGGCTTATCCGAAGCTTTCTTT.

The gene calls are TRBV7-9 and TRBJ2-5; perhaps TRBD2 as D (6 bases). Germline V gives CDR1 SEHNR, CDR2 FQNEAQ (reference sequence). The CDR3 is 16 amino acids. V gave up 5 bases and J gave up 5 bases, with 21 bases separating them. The CDR3 protein is CASSPRRGLSRETQYF. The CDR3 DNA reads TGTGCCAGCAGCCCCAGGAGGGGCCTGTCTAGGGAGACCCAGTACTTC.

This clonotype was detected many times. The DNA of the CDR3 is TGTGCCACCAGCGGGGAAAATATGCCGCAGTATTTT. Amino acid sequence: CATSGENMPQYF. This chain links TRBV15 with TRBJ2-3; D remains ambiguous. Trimming took 5 bases from V and 10 from J, leaving 13 bases between them. This CDR3 is 12 amino acids long. Germline CDR1 LNHNV, CDR2 YYDKDF (reference sequence).

This clonotype was observed a handful of times. The chain is built from TRBV12-3 or TRBV12-4 and TRBJ2-3, with unresolved D. Trimming pared 8 bases from V and 2 bases from J, leaving 11 bases between. CDR3 size: 13 residues. The CDR3 bases are TGTGCCAGCTACGGCCCCTACACAGATACGCAGTATTTT. Protein: CASYGPYTDTQYF.

V gene TRBV20-1 combines with J gene TRBJ2-7; 7 bases fit TRBD1. The CDR3 totals 12 residues. CDR1 and CDR2 from the germline V gene are DFQATT and SNEGSKA (reference sequence). After removal of 2 bases from V and 6 bases from J, the junction contained 4 bases not matched to a gene. The CDR3 DNA reads as TGCAGTGCTAGAAGACAGGGCCTCGAGCAGTACTTC. Its translation is CSARRQGLEQYF.

The chain links TRBV10-1 to TRBJ2-3; tentative D call: TRBD1 (6 bases). CDR3 size: 15 residues. With 7 bases removed from V and 2 bases from J, the gap between germline ends came to 16 bases. The germline V gene encodes CDR1 WNHNN and CDR2 SYGVQD (reference sequence). The CDR3 sequence: CASNEKGVSTDTQYF. The CDR3 nucleotides are TGCGCCAGCAACGAGAAGGGGGTTTCCACAGATACGCAGTATTTT.